Following are 8 T cell receptor beta chains from one sample sequenced in a study of shared clonotypes between healthy human individuals. The data were produced by immunoSEQ multiplex PCR, yet TCRdb's version contains in-frame clones alone and is incomplete. Of over a million clones in the sample, about 80% were seen once. Sequenced material: memory CD4+ T cells from PBMCs. Subset given: CD45RA-negative fraction. Receptors were obtained from a man aged 18 to 29 in good health. Some clones in this sample may be carry-over from other donors' samples.

The chain carries TRBV2 and TRBJ2-6; D is unclear. V lost 8 bases and J lost 0, with 8 bases in between. Per germline, CDR1 SNHLY and CDR2 FYNNEI. This CDR3 is 14 amino acids long. CDR3 in amino acids: CASYASSGANVLTF. Here the CDR3 DNA reads TGTGCCAGCTACGCGAGCTCTGGGGCCAACGTCCTGACTTTC.

V is TRBV7-3 and J is TRBJ2-3, with TRBD2 matching 15 bases. CDR3 length: 17 residues. V lost 4 bases to trimming and J lost 5 bases; unmatched junction nucleotides: 7. Germline CDR1 and CDR2: SGHTA and FQGTGA. CDR3 sequence: CASSSDGLAGGIDTQYF. CDR3 coding DNA: TGTGCCAGCAGCTCGGACGGACTAGCGGGAGGGATAGATACGCAGTATTTT.

The rearrangement links TRBV7-9 to TRBJ2-2; D remains unclear. Trimming left V 3 bases short and J 5 bases short, with 1 base between. The CDR3 sequence is 11 residues long. Germline V gene data show CDR1 as SEHNR and CDR2 as FQNEAQ (reference sequence). CDR3 coding DNA: TGTGCCAGCAGCTTTACCGGGGAGCTGTTTTTT. Protein product: CASSFTGELFF.

The V call is TRBV27, the J call TRBJ2-5; a possible D gene is TRBD1 (6 bases). The CDR3 sequence is 15 residues long. With 0 bases removed from V and 1 base from J, the gap between germline ends came to 9 bases. CDR1 MNHEY and CDR2 SMNVEV come from the germline V gene (reference sequence). CDR3 in DNA: TGTGCCAGCAGTTTATCGGGCAGGGGCCAAGAGACCCAGTACTTC. Protein sequence: CASSLSGRGQETQYF.

The chain carries TRBV29-1 and TRBJ2-7; 10 nucleotides align to TRBD2. From germline, CDR1 is SQVTM and CDR2 ANQGSEA. The CDR3 loop spans 18 amino acids. V was pared by 4 bases and J by 9 bases, with 24 bases of the junction left unmatched. For the CDR3, the DNA is TGCAGCGTTGTATTACTGTCTAGCGGGAGCCCCGAGCTTATGGGGCAGTACTTC. The encoded protein is CSVVLLSSGSPELMGQYF.

This chain uses TRBV7-2 with TRBJ2-7, with D possibly TRBD2 on 6 matching bases. Germline-derived CDR1 and CDR2 are SGHTA and FQGNSA. The CDR3 consists of 12 residues. V was shortened by 2 bases and J by 10 bases, with 12 bases between the two germline ends. For the CDR3, the DNA is TGTGCCAGCAGCTTAAATTCGGGGGATCAGTACTTC. Protein: CASSLNSGDQYF.

This chain uses TRBV7-2 with TRBJ2-2; D gene ambiguous. Trimming pared 4 bases from V and 2 bases from J, leaving 8 bases between. The CDR3 has 14 amino acids. Germline lookup yields CDR1 SGHTA and CDR2 FQGNSA. The CDR3 sequence is CASSSLRNTGELFF. CDR3 nucleotide sequence: TGTGCCAGCAGCTCCCTACGTAACACCGGGGAGCTGTTTTTT. Together with reference TRBV7-2 and TRBJ2-2, the CDR3 gives the full variable domain: GAGVSQSPSNKVTEKGKDVELRCDPISGHTALYWYRQSLGQGLEFLIYFQGNSAPDKSGLPSDRFSAERTGGSVSTLTIQRTQQEDSAVYLCASSSLRNTGELFFGEGSRLTVL.

This clone was detected only a few times. The chain recombines TRBV2 with TRBJ1-2; D uncertain. Germline V lookup: CDR1 SNHLY, CDR2 FYNNEI. This CDR3 is 14 amino acids long. Trimming left V 7 bases short and J 0 bases short, with 12 bases between. CDR3 in DNA: TGTGCCAGCATGGCAGATGGGGCTAACTATGGCTACACCTTC. It translates to CASMADGANYGYTF.